The 6 T cell receptor beta chains reported below all come from one sample, sequenced in a study of blood T cell repertoires in COVID-19. Measured with immunoSEQ multiplex PCR; TCRdb has only the in-frame clones, and not every one. The sample lists some 300,000 clones, around nine tenths occurring once. Specimen: peripheral blood. All receptors derive from a woman under 40 with COVID-19, enrolled during active disease.

This chain links TRBV19 with TRBJ2-7; 9 bases agree with TRBD1. Germline-derived CDR1 and CDR2 are LNHDA and SQIVND (reference sequence). CDR3 length: 15 residues. Trimming removed 7 bases from V and 5 bases from J; junction bases left unmatched: 12. The CDR3 nucleotides read TGTGCCAGTACTAATCCGGGGACAGGGAAAAACGAGCAGTACTTC. Protein product: CASTNPGTGKNEQYF.

This sequence joins TRBV4-3 and TRBJ1-2; the D gene is possibly TRBD1 (6 bases). Trimming cost V 0 bases and J 7 bases, with 12 bases left between them. Germline V lookup: CDR1 LGHNA, CDR2 YSLEER. This CDR3 is built from 14 residues. CDR3 in amino acids: CASSQDNREGGYTF. CDR3 DNA: TGCGCCAGCAGCCAAGATAACAGGGAGGGTGGCTACACCTTC.

The chain's CDR3 is CAISEFTQANTEAFF. The DNA of the CDR3 is TGTGCCATCAGTGAGTTTACACAGGCAAACACTGAAGCTTTCTTT. The V gene is TRBV10-3, the J gene TRBJ1-1; D perhaps matches TRBD1 (5 bases). Germline CDR1 and CDR2: ENHRY and SYGVKD. CDR3 length: 15 amino acids. V dropped 1 base and J dropped 2 bases, with 11 bases sitting between them.

J is TRBJ1-6 and V is TRBV14; D not certain. The germline V and J ends were trimmed by 4 bases and 13 bases, with 14 bases remaining between them. CDR1 is SGHDN, CDR2 FVKESK, per germline. The CDR3 totals 13 residues. CDR3 coding DNA: TGTGCCAGCAGCCGCCTCGGGTTAACCCCCCTCCACTTT. As protein: CASSRLGLTPLHF.

The chain carries TRBV27 and TRBJ2-2; TRBD1 aligns across 7 bases. The V segment lost 4 bases and the J segment 4 bases; nucleotides outside the gene matches: 6. Germline CDR1 and CDR2: MNHEY and SMNVEV (reference sequence). This CDR3 is built from 15 residues. The CDR3 protein is CASSSPTGVTGELFF. The CDR3 DNA reads TGTGCCAGCAGTTCCCCAACAGGGGTCACCGGGGAGCTGTTTTTT.

J is TRBJ1-2 and V is TRBV5-1; a possible D gene is TRBD1 (6 bases). This CDR3 has 15 amino acids. CDR1 is SGHRS, CDR2 YFSETQ, per germline. Between the trimmed V and J ends, which lost 1 base and 7 bases, there was a span of 17 bases. CDR3 sequence: CASSLTGTLHIGYTF. As DNA, the CDR3 is TGCGCCAGCAGCTTGACAGGGACCCTACACATTGGCTACACCTTC.